This TCR beta chain came from a study of CD8 T cells in Susac syndrome. In blood CD8+ and CD4+ T cells, TCR beta underwent sequencing. Negative magnetic isolation gave CD8+ and CD4+ cells; FACS enriched CD8+ TEMRA. Reverse transcription used about 0.45 to 1 ug RNA and random hexamers. An immunoSEQ multiplex PCR amplified TCR beta CDR3 over 54 Vbeta and 13 Jbeta. MiXCR was run by TCRdb on the immunoSEQ multiplex PCR reads, yielding one entry per CDR3 protein. The sample lists a few hundred thousand distinct CDR3 sequences; 85% to 90% were seen once. CDR1 is MGHRA, CDR2 YSYEKL, per germline. CDR3 length equals 19 residues. Losses at the gene ends were 1 base for V and 6 bases for J; bases not matched to a gene: 21.

Material: CD8+ T cells from PBMCs. This chain joins TRBV4-1 and TRBJ2-7, with 7 positions matching TRBD1. The sequence was collected from a human donor with multiple sclerosis. The CDR3 bases are TGCGCCAGCAGCCAAGTTCTAGGTGTGGGGACAGAGACAGGAGGCGAGCAGTACTTC. Its translation is CASSQVLGVGTETGGEQYF.